Detailed here is one T cell receptor beta chain. These data belong to a study of cytomegalovirus exposure and HLA in healthy donors. The PCR ran on 60 Vbeta and 13 Jbeta primers. TCRdb keeps only in-frame clones here, not all; method: immunoSEQ multiplex PCR. The sample lists 200,000 to 250,000 clones, 60% to 80% seen once, with roughly 3% in the top ten. In germline, CDR1 is SGHRS, CDR2 YFSETQ. CDR3 size: 14 residues. The TCR comes from a woman in her thirties in good health and CMV-seronegative. The sample comprised PBMCs. The chain uses TRBV5-1 and TRBJ2-5; the D is unclear. The assigned J gene may be wrong: the sequence end matches TRBJ2-7 better. The CDR3 region has the DNA TGCGCCAGCAGCTCTCTCCTAACTACCTACGAGCAGTACTTC. Translated: CASSSLLTTYEQYF.